This entry lists 9 T cell receptor beta chains sequenced from one sample in a study of CD8+ T cells in alopecia areata. Extracted from the samples, RNA was reverse transcribed into cDNA to serve as the sequencing template. TCRdb keeps only in-frame clones here, not all; method: immunoSEQ multiplex PCR. Among 200,000 to 250,000 clones listed, 57% were seen once. Source: CD4+ T cells sorted from blood, taken at week 0. These receptors all stem from a human donor with alopecia areata.

The rearrangement joins TRBV5-4 to TRBJ2-2, with D perhaps assigned TRBD1 or TRBD2 (6 bases each). The V gene lost 5 bases and the J gene lost 0 bases, with 11 bases spanning the gap. Germline CDR1 SGHNT, CDR2 YYREEE (reference sequence). This CDR3 region has 15 residues. The CDR3 sequence is CASRSGASNTGELFF. The CDR3 nucleotides read TGTGCCAGCAGATCGGGGGCCTCGAACACCGGGGAGCTGTTTTTT.

The chain couples TRBV30 to TRBJ1-1, with D possibly matching TRBD1 (5 bases). The V and J ends lost 2 bases and 5 bases respectively, with 15 bases between them. This CDR3 is built from 14 residues. CDR1 GTSNPN and CDR2 SVGIG come from the germline V gene (reference sequence). In DNA form, the CDR3 reads TGTGCCTGGAGTTCCCGGGGGGGTAGGACTGAAGCTTTCTTT. This encodes CAWSSRGGRTEAFF.

The CDR3 region has the DNA TGCGCCAGCACCCTGTCGCAAAACCTGGGCTACGAGCAGTACTTC. The encoded protein is CASTLSQNLGYEQYF. The gene calls are TRBV5-1 and TRBJ2-7; no clear D gene. Looked up from germline, CDR1 is SGHRS and CDR2 is YFSETQ. This CDR3 has 15 amino acids. The V end was cut by 6 bases, the J end by 3 bases, with 19 bases between.

V usage is TRBV29-1 and J usage is TRBJ1-1, with D possibly matching TRBD1 (6 bases). V lost 6 bases to trimming and J lost 3 bases, with 11 bases between them. The germline CDR1 and CDR2 sequences are SQVTM and ANQGSEA. The CDR3 covers 12 residues. The CDR3 nucleotides are TGCAGCGTGGAGGGACATTACACTGAAGCTTTCTTT. Translation gives CSVEGHYTEAFF.

This chain links TRBV5-4 with TRBJ2-5, with D perhaps given as TRBD1 or TRBD2 (6 bases each). Per the germline V gene, CDR1 is SGHNT and CDR2 is YYREEE (reference sequence). This CDR3 has 18 residues. The V end was cut by 4 bases, the J end by 4 bases, with 26 bases between. Here the CDR3 reads CASSLGDTITLEGETQYF. CDR3 bases: TGTGCCAGCAGCCTTGGGGACACTATAACCTTGGAGGGAGAGACCCAGTACTTC. Filled out from reference TRBV5-4 and TRBJ2-5, the complete variable domain reads ETGVTQSPTHLIKTRGQQVTLRCSSQSGHNTVSWYQQALGQGPQFIFQYYREEENGRGNFPPRFSGLQFPNYSSELNVNALELDDSALYLCASSLGDTITLEGETQYFGPGTRLLVL.

This clone was found a few times. This sequence joins TRBV27 and TRBJ2-1, with 9 nucleotides matching TRBD2. Germline V lookup: CDR1 MNHEY, CDR2 SMNVEV (reference sequence). This CDR3 comprises 17 residues. Unmatched junction bases numbered 7, after V lost 4 bases and J lost 0 bases. The CDR3 DNA reads as TGTGCCAGCAGTTGGTTAAGCGGGAGGAGCTCCTACAATGAGCAGTTCTTC. Its translation: CASSWLSGRSSYNEQFF.

This chain uses TRBV27 with TRBJ1-1; 7 bases map to TRBD1. The germline CDR1 and CDR2 sequences are MNHEY and SMNVEV (reference sequence). This CDR3 is built from 14 residues. Losses at the gene ends were 4 bases for V and 8 bases for J; bases not matched to a gene: 10. The CDR3 DNA follows: TGTGCCAGCAGTTCCCGACTTGGGACAGAAGAAGCTTTCTTT. Amino acids: CASSSRLGTEEAFF.

This clone was observed many times. Other DNA sequences in the same sample also yield this CDR3. The rearrangement uses TRBV11-2 and TRBJ2-2; D is possibly TRBD1 (5 bases). Germline assignment: CDR1 SGHAT and CDR2 FQNNGV. The V and J ends lost 1 base and 0 bases respectively, with 9 bases between them. The CDR3 sequence is 16 residues long. The CDR3 bases are TGTGCCAGCAGCTTAGGACAGCTAGCGAACACCGGGGAGCTGTTTTTT. It is translated as CASSLGQLANTGELFF.

V gene TRBV5-1 combines with J gene TRBJ1-2; 8 bases match TRBD1. Germline V gene sequence: CDR1 SGHRS, CDR2 YFSETQ. The CDR3 consists of 15 residues. V gave up 0 bases and J gave up 4 bases; unmatched junction bases: 5. The CDR3 is CASSLEGQGVYGYTF. In DNA form, the CDR3 reads TGCGCCAGCAGCTTGGAAGGACAGGGCGTCTATGGCTACACCTTC.